This is a list of T cell receptor beta chains from one sample in a study of cytomegalovirus exposure and HLA in healthy donors. Measured with immunoSEQ multiplex PCR; TCRdb has only the in-frame clones, and not every one. Here the sample spans about 100,000 clones, 60% to 85% being singletons. The sequenced sample consisted of PBMCs. These receptors were obtained from a man aged 45-65 years in good health and CMV-seronegative. The CDR3 runs from the conserved cysteine through the conserved F or W. A D gene is named only where the DNA matches it firmly. For some rows the clone size is stated as once, few or many, or as a class when expanded; others skip it.

abundance | d_gene | j_gene | v_gene | CDR3aa | CDR3nt
few | TRBD2 | TRBJ2-1 | TRBV2 | CATATSGGYNEQFF | TGTGCCACCGCGACTAGCGGGGGTTACAATGAGCAGTTCTTC
. | TRBD1 | TRBJ1-5 | TRBV7-2 | CASRRDSPNQPQHF | TGTGCCAGCAGACGGGACAGTCCCAATCAGCCCCAGCATTTT
. | TRBD1 | TRBJ2-5 | TRBV7-6 | CASSLAGQGPETQYF | TGTGCCAGCAGCTTGGCCGGACAGGGTCCAGAGACCCAGTACTTC
. | TRBD1 | TRBJ1-2 | TRBV28 | CASSGNRQGGYGYTF | TGTGCCAGCAGCGGGAATAGACAGGGTGGATATGGCTACACCTTC
. | TRBD1 | TRBJ2-1 | TRBV25-1 | CASSQHRGRGYNEQFF | TGTGCCAGCAGTCAACACAGGGGACGAGGATACAATGAGCAGTTCTTC
. | . | TRBJ2-1 | TRBV4-1 | CASSPGDRDYNEQFF | TGCGCCAGCAGCCCGGGGGACAGAGACTACAATGAGCAGTTCTTC
. | TRBD1 | TRBJ1-5 | TRBV7-8 | CASSLAGGGNQPQHF | TGTGCCAGCAGCTTAGCAGGGGGCGGCAATCAGCCCCAGCATTTT
. | . | TRBJ2-3 | TRBV2 | CASSADQGDTQYF | TGTGCCAGCAGCGCGGACCAGGGGGATACGCAGTATTTT
few | TRBD1 | TRBJ1-1 | TRBV5-5 | CASSLAGTGGTEAFF | TGTGCCAGCAGCTTGGCCGGGACAGGGGGCACTGAAGCTTTCTTT
. | TRBD2 | TRBJ2-1 | TRBV9 | CASSVVTSGRIDEQFF | TGTGCCAGCAGCGTAGTAACTAGCGGGAGGATCGATGAGCAGTTCTTC
. | . | TRBJ2-1 | TRBV6-5 | CASSYVRVGNEQFF | TGTGCCAGCAGTTATGTCAGGGTGGGCAATGAGCAGTTCTTC
. | . | TRBJ1-1 | TRBV9 | CAGQGYHTEAFF | TGTGCCGGTCAGGGGTATCACACTGAAGCTTTCTTT
. | . | TRBJ1-5 | TRBV2 | CASSDGQGSQPQHF | TGTGCCAGCAGTGACGGGCAGGGAAGTCAGCCCCAGCATTTT
. | . | TRBJ2-7 | TRBV6-1 | CASSIRGIAEQYF | TGTGCCAGCAGTATCAGGGGAATCGCCGAGCAGTACTTC
once | . | TRBJ2-7 | TRBV5-1 | CASSLLGMDSYEQYF | TGCGCCAGCAGCTTGTTAGGGATGGACTCGTACGAGCAGTACTTC